The present T cell receptor (beta chain) was sequenced within a study of blood T cell repertoires in COVID-19. The wider study: Acute-phase and convalescent COVID-19 samples originated in the United States, Italy and Spain. Nucleic acid was either cDNA or gDNA, and it came from T cells, B-cell-depleted T cells, or PBMCs.

This clone was detected only once. In the source study's methods: Amplification with reference gene primers provided the estimates of nucleated cell counts. Only in-frame clones appear in the TCRdb table, and some are missing; sequencing was by immunoSEQ multiplex PCR. V and J calls and clone size follow that table, whereas D and trimming were derived from the DNA. The table has about 20,000 clones, 91% seen once; the top ten hold 7% to 9%. The CDR3 covers 14 residues. V lost 0 bases, J lost 1 base, and 7 bases lay in between. Germline values: CDR1 LGHNA, CDR2 YSLEER. The receptor was derived from an older man with active COVID-19. The rearrangement links TRBV4-3 to TRBJ2-7; no clear D gene. Sequenced input: peripheral blood. CDR3 coding DNA: TGCGCCAGCAGCCAAGAGAGCCTGTCCTACGAGCAGTACTTC. Protein: CASSQESLSYEQYF.